The T cell receptor beta chain under discussion was sequenced for a study of blood T cell repertoires in COVID-19 (dated by TCRdb to the early 2020s). Concerning the study at large: Collaborator samples came from the United States, Italy and Spain and covered acute and convalescent phases of COVID-19. Where available, HLA class I and class II types were taken from metadata supplied by the sample provider and were not determined by assay-based typing. Deeply sampled blood TCRbeta repertoires from subjects exposed to, actively infected with, or recovered from COVID-19 were included in the dataset. Samples were obtained from the ongoing ImmuneRACE study (first 160 participants) and from 1,000 to 1,500 subjects provided by 6 global collaborators. The material from the prospective study consisted of cDNA or gDNA derived from T cells, B-cell-depleted T cells, or PBMCs. The repertoires were released in a freely available public database meant as a resource for research on the immune response to SARS-CoV-2. The sample metadata nearly always contained a de-identified subject ID, COVID-19 status, age in years and sex.

V loses 0 bases, J loses 0 bases, and the germline ends lie 18 bases apart. The CDR3 measures 18 amino acids from cysteine to phenylalanine. Only the CDR3 DNA stays, 54 bases, in frame from base 1. In regard to this clone: It lacks a known antigen. No much larger clonotype is one base removed from it; base qualities were not supplied.

Samples from volunteer blood donors who had recovered from COVID-19 were contributed by a second Seattle source. Collaborating institutions collected whole blood in K2EDTA tubes following their own protocols. For TCRbeta analysis, collaborator samples were shipped as frozen whole blood, as isolated PBMCs, or as DNA extracted from either sample type. TCRbeta CDR3 regions were amplified from genomic DNA using the immunoSEQ Assay, a bias-controlled multiplex PCR. On the authors' methods: Nucleated cell counts per sample were estimated from amplification of reference gene primers within the assay. Sequence reads were collapsed and filtered to measure the absolute abundance of every unique TCRbeta CDR3 rearrangement. For each sample, productive Simpson clonality was calculated as the square root of Simpson's diversity index over productive rearrangements. This immuneACCESS table, as held by TCRdb, lists in-frame sequences with V and J called but not all clones. Of the missing ones, under half trace to an unresolved V gene in checked studies; the others have no known cause. That table furnishes V, J and clone size, whereas the DNA furnished D and trimming. This sample holds a few hundred thousand clones; 86% were observed only once. The ten largest clones take up around 10% of the sample.

On the study overall, not on this receptor specifically: Clinical and demographic metadata were provided uncurated, with the amount varying by source and participant.

The sequencing sample was made of peripheral blood. The chain is assembled from TRBV23-1 and TRBJ2-7; possibly the D gene is TRBD1, per 6 matching bases. TRBV23-1 is classed as an ORF, of uncertain function. The source of this sequence is a man in his forties who had recovered from COVID-19. The sequenced DNA is TGCGCCAGCAGTCAATCGAGAAAGGGGACACCGAGCTCCTACGAGCAGTACTTC. This yields the protein CASSQSRKGTPSSYEQYF.